This T cell receptor (beta chain) was retrieved from a study of response to subunit inactivated influenza vaccine. Study conclusions and caveats: The authors put forward the suggestion that each seasonal influenza vaccination may bring in only a limited number of new T cells.

TCRdb called the RT-PCR reads again in MiXCR, with one record for every CDR3 protein. The profile shows around 300,000 distinct CDR3 sequences, 22% of them singletons. V lost 0 bases and J 3 bases, leaving 10 bases between the germline ends. CDR3 size: 15 residues. The germline V gene encodes CDR1 SGDLS and CDR2 YYNGEE. As concerns this clonotype: Antigen unknown.

The sequences come from PBMCs from blood, collected about 20 months after vaccination. This clonotype originated in a man between 50 and 75 years old who received an inactivated influenza vaccine. This chain links TRBV9 with TRBJ2-1; D perhaps matches TRBD2 (6 bases). This chain's CDR3 is CASSVEGGFYNEQFF. CDR3 nucleotide sequence: TGTGCCAGCAGCGTAGAAGGAGGGTTCTACAATGAGCAGTTCTTC.